The 30 T cell receptor beta chains listed next were all sequenced from one sample in a study of blood T cell repertoires in COVID-19. The method was immunoSEQ multiplex PCR; TCRdb's version includes in-frame clones alone and lacks a portion of them. The data show 57,000 or so clones, approximately 84% seen once. Sequenced material: peripheral blood. These receptors were collected from a human donor in a cohort sampled during active COVID-19.

CDR3 DNA: TGTGCCAGCAGCTTAGGGCCAGCGGCGGGAGGACATGAGCAGTTCTTC. Its translation is CASSLGPAAGGHEQFF. The chain carries TRBV7-2 and TRBJ2-1, with TRBD2 matching over 8 bases. The trim removed 1 base at V and 8 bases at J, leaving 10 bases unmatched. Germline V CDR1 and CDR2: SGHTA, FQGNSA. The CDR3 covers 16 residues.

The V gene is TRBV12-3 or TRBV12-4, the J gene TRBJ1-5; no clear D. The CDR3 loop spans 13 amino acids. The V gene lost 1 base and the J gene lost 6 bases, with 7 bases spanning the gap. The CDR3 DNA reads TGTGCCAGCAGTTTAGTCGCCGGTCAGCCCCAGCATTTT. Protein product: CASSLVAGQPQHF.

This clone was counted between two and nine times. The J gene is TRBJ2-7, the V gene TRBV19; D may be TRBD2 (6 bases). Germline assignment: CDR1 LNHDA and CDR2 SQIVND (reference sequence). This CDR3 is built from 16 residues. V was cut by 1 base and J by 0 bases, with 13 bases left in between. CDR3 DNA: TGTGCCAGTAGTATAGGGCGGGACCTACCCTCCTACGAGCAGTACTTC. Protein product: CASSIGRDLPSYEQYF.

By sample fraction, this clone is medium-sized. The CDR3 DNA follows: TGCGCCAGCAGCTTGGACCCCGGACTAGCAGGAGAGCAGTACTTC. Its translation is CASSLDPGLAGEQYF. The rearrangement joins TRBV5-1 to TRBJ2-7; 8 bases agree with TRBD2. V shed 0 bases and J 7 bases; nucleotides not matched to a gene: 9. CDR3 length: 15 amino acids. Germline V lookup: CDR1 SGHRS, CDR2 YFSETQ.

This clone was observed a few times. The chain combines TRBV18 with TRBJ2-7, with no clear D. The length of the CDR3 is 14 residues. The germline CDR1 and CDR2 sequences are KGHSH and LQKENI. The germline V and J ends were trimmed by 3 bases and 4 bases, with 13 bases remaining between them. This CDR3 reads CASSPGYSVYEQYF. The DNA for the CDR3 is TGTGCCAGCTCACCCGGCTACAGTGTTTACGAGCAGTACTTC.

V and J are TRBV5-4 and TRBJ1-4, with D unresolved. Trimming removed 2 bases at V and 8 bases at J, with 13 bases between. Germline lookup yields CDR1 SGHNT and CDR2 YYREEE (reference sequence). The CDR3 extends over 14 amino acids. CDR3 protein: CASSLRGFGEKLFF. As DNA, the CDR3 is TGTGCCAGCAGCTTACGAGGGTTTGGCGAAAAACTGTTTTTT.

The rearrangement joins TRBV6-2 or TRBV6-3 to TRBJ2-4, with 7 bases identical to TRBD2. The CDR3 loop spans 16 amino acids. After removal of 2 bases from V and 0 bases from J, the junction contained 4 bases not matched to a gene. The germline gives CDR1 MNHEY, CDR2 SVGEGT. Here the CDR3 DNA reads TGTGCCAGCAGTTACCGAGCGGGATTAGCCAAAAACATTCAGTACTTC. This translates into CASSYRAGLAKNIQYF.

The rearrangement links TRBV11-3 to TRBJ1-1, with 7 bases fitting TRBD1. Trimming took 1 base from V and 8 from J; bases not matched to a gene: 4. The CDR3 totals 13 residues. CDR1 is SGHNT, CDR2 YENEEA, per germline. CDR3 sequence reads: CASSLVRQGEAFF. CDR3 nucleotides: TGTGCCAGCAGCTTAGTCCGACAGGGCGAAGCTTTCTTT.

This chain connects TRBV28 to TRBJ2-5, with D uncertain. V was clipped by 6 bases and J by 10 bases, with 21 bases between them. The CDR3 is made up of 14 amino acids. The germline V gene encodes CDR1 MDHEN and CDR2 SYDVKM. CDR3 residues: CASSRPTQVGDQYF. The DNA of the CDR3 is TGTGCCAGCAGCAGACCGACCCAGGTTGGCGACCAGTACTTC.

This chain uses TRBV4-1 with TRBJ1-1, with 9 bases aligning to TRBD1. Germline CDR1 is MGHRA and CDR2 is YSYEKL. V was clipped by 5 bases and J by 4 bases; unmatched bases: 5. CDR3 length equals 14 residues. The CDR3 is CASSSTTGGTEAFF. The CDR3, as DNA: TGCGCCAGCAGCTCGACGACAGGGGGCACTGAAGCTTTCTTT.

J is TRBJ2-2 and V is TRBV5-1, with D maybe TRBD2 (5 bases). The CDR3 extends over 16 amino acids. V lost 4 bases and J 7 bases, leaving 20 bases between the germline ends. Germline lookup yields CDR1 SGHRS and CDR2 YFSETQ. CDR3 region: CASSLTSLDSRGELFF. As DNA, the CDR3 is TGCGCCAGCAGCCTGACCTCGTTGGACTCGCGCGGGGAGCTGTTTTTT. Drawing the rest from reference TRBV5-1 and TRBJ2-2, the complete variable domain is KAGVTQTPRYLIKTRGQQVTLSCSPISGHRSVSWYQQTPGQGLQFLFEYFSETQRNKGNFPGRFSGRQFSNSRSEMNVSTLELGDSALYLCASSLTSLDSRGELFFGEGSRLTVL.

V gene TRBV7-2 combines with J gene TRBJ2-6; 13 bases map to TRBD2. The CDR3 consists of 17 residues. V lost 1 base to trimming and J lost 4 bases; unmatched junction nucleotides: 1. Germline V CDR1 and CDR2: SGHTA, FQGNSA. CDR3 residues: CASSLGLAGGGANVLTF. CDR3 bases: TGTGCCAGCAGCTTAGGACTAGCGGGAGGCGGGGCCAACGTCCTGACTTTC.

This chain uses TRBV19 with TRBJ1-1; 7 bases map to TRBD1. V shed 11 bases and J 2 bases; nucleotides not matched to a gene: 8. CDR1 and CDR2 (germline): LNHDA, SQIVND (reference sequence). This CDR3 spans 13 amino acids. In nucleotides, the CDR3 is TGTGCCGTATGGGGACAGCTAAACACTGAAGCTTTCTTT. Translation gives CAVWGQLNTEAFF.

The rearrangement uses TRBV3-1 (or the pseudogene TRBV3-2) and TRBJ2-1; 9 bases fit TRBD2. CDR3 length: 17 residues. Germline assignment: CDR1 LGHDT and CDR2 YNNKEL (reference sequence). Trimming cost V 4 bases and J 2 bases; bases outside gene matches: 9. This CDR3 reads CASSPRGGAIPYNEQFF. The CDR3 bases are TGTGCCAGCAGCCCGCGGGGGGGGGCGATTCCCTACAATGAGCAGTTCTTC.

The V gene is TRBV7-3, the J gene TRBJ2-7; possible D gene TRBD1, 8 bases. This CDR3 contains 14 residues. V dropped 4 bases and J dropped 6 bases, with 16 bases sitting between them. Germline values: CDR1 SGHTA, CDR2 FQGTGA. The CDR3 here is CASSSPDREGEQYF. CDR3 nucleotides: TGTGCCAGCAGCTCGCCGGACAGGGAGGGCGAGCAGTACTTC.

V and J are TRBV28 and TRBJ2-2, with D maybe TRBD2 (6 bases). The CDR3 spans 14 residues. The V end lost 8 bases, the J end lost 3 bases, and 13 bases lay between the germline ends. The germline gives CDR1 MDHEN, CDR2 SYDVKM. CDR3 in amino acids: CASRNGGDTGELFF. The CDR3 DNA sequence: TGTGCCAGCCGCAACGGGGGAGACACCGGGGAGCTGTTTTTT.

This sequence joins TRBV28 and TRBJ1-5; TRBD1 agrees at 10 bases. Germline CDR1 reads MDHEN; CDR2 reads SYDVKM. The CDR3 totals 15 residues. Trimming removed 7 bases from V and 2 bases from J; junction bases left unmatched: 5. This CDR3 is CASTGTGAGNQPQHF. CDR3 sequence (DNA): TGTGCCAGCACCGGGACAGGGGCGGGCAATCAGCCCCAGCATTTT.

This clone was found a few times. V is TRBV10-3 and J is TRBJ2-1, with a possible D match to TRBD1 (6 bases). V lost 6 bases and J lost 0, with 9 bases in between. Germline CDR1 reads ENHRY; CDR2 reads SYGVKD. The CDR3 has 14 amino acids. CDR3 DNA: TGTGCCATCAGATCGGACAGCTCCTACAATGAGCAGTTCTTC. Translating it yields CAIRSDSSYNEQFF.

This clone was seen just once. The chain joins TRBV10-3 to TRBJ2-1; 10 positions agree with TRBD2. Germline-derived CDR1 and CDR2 are ENHRY and SYGVKD. Trimming took 5 bases from V and 10 from J; bases not matched to a gene: 11. The CDR3 spans 15 residues. For the CDR3, the DNA is TGTGCCATCAGTTCCGGGACTAGCGATTCCGACGAGCAGTTCTTC. It codes for CAISSGTSDSDEQFF.

The rearrangement uses TRBV5-4 and TRBJ2-7, with unresolved D. V was clipped by 0 bases and J by 3 bases, with 10 bases between them. The CDR3 totals 14 residues. Germline values: CDR1 SGHNT, CDR2 YYREEE (reference sequence). CDR3 region: CASSLGGSYYEQYF. Here the CDR3 DNA reads TGTGCCAGCAGCTTGGGCGGATCCTACTACGAGCAGTACTTC.

This chain uses TRBV9 with TRBJ1-3; unclear D gene. CDR3 length: 18 amino acids. Trimming took off 1 base at V and 4 bases at J, with 21 bases between the two ends. CDR1 SGDLS and CDR2 YYNGEE come from the germline V gene. Here the CDR3 reads CASSVSHLAGLSGNTIYF. For the CDR3, the DNA is TGTGCCAGCAGCGTATCGCATTTAGCGGGGTTAAGCGGAAACACCATATATTTT.

This chain uses TRBV19 with TRBJ2-5; the D gene is possibly TRBD2 (6 bases). The CDR3 spans 13 residues. Trimming pared 5 bases from V and 5 bases from J, leaving 12 bases between. CDR1 and CDR2 (germline): LNHDA, SQIVND (reference sequence). CDR3 amino acids: CASSVLARETQYF. In DNA form, the CDR3 reads TGTGCCAGTAGTGTACTAGCTCGGGAGACCCAGTACTTC.

The chain has TRBV9 and TRBJ2-7; D remains ambiguous. The CDR3 extends over 14 amino acids. Germline-derived CDR1 and CDR2 are SGDLS and YYNGEE. V lost 0 bases to trimming and J lost 4 bases, with 11 bases between them. CDR3 residues: CASSVVETPYEQYF. CDR3 in DNA: TGTGCCAGCAGCGTAGTCGAGACACCTTACGAGCAGTACTTC.

V usage is TRBV5-5 and J usage is TRBJ1-1; D possibly corresponds to TRBD1 (5 bases). Germline V gene lookup returns CDR1 SGHKS and CDR2 YYEKEE (reference sequence). This CDR3 has 15 amino acids. V was cut by 0 bases and J by 5 bases, with 14 bases left in between. The CDR3 spells CASSLAPGLSTEAFF. CDR3 nucleotides: TGTGCCAGCAGCTTGGCGCCAGGGTTGAGTACTGAAGCTTTCTTT.

The chain links TRBV2 to TRBJ1-4; 9 bases are a match to TRBD1. Trimming took 5 bases from V and 5 from J; bases not matched to a gene: 3. The CDR3 extends over 14 amino acids. Germline V CDR1 and CDR2: SNHLY, FYNNEI. CDR3: CASSNDRGNEKLFF. DNA for the CDR3: TGTGCCAGCAGTAATGACAGGGGGAATGAAAAACTGTTTTTT.

This chain connects TRBV4-1 to TRBJ1-3, with 7 bases fitting TRBD1. V shed 3 bases, J shed 0 bases, and the junction held 17 bases outside the gene matches. The germline V gene encodes CDR1 MGHRA and CDR2 YSYEKL. This CDR3 region has 20 residues. CDR3 protein: CASSQEPWDSGWSSGNTIYF. The DNA of the CDR3 is TGCGCCAGCAGCCAGGAACCTTGGGACAGCGGATGGAGCTCTGGAAACACCATATATTTT.

J is TRBJ2-6 and V is TRBV23-1, with D possibly matching TRBD1 (8 bases). TRBV23-1 is known as an ORF, though its function is uncertain. V gave up 0 bases and J gave up 0 bases, with 15 bases separating them. This CDR3 is built from 19 residues. As DNA, the CDR3 is TGCGCCAGCAGTCAATCCGGGGGGACAGGCCACTCTGGGGCCAACGTCCTGACTTTC. Protein: CASSQSGGTGHSGANVLTF.

This rearrangement joins TRBV18 to TRBJ1-5; D is uncertain. Germline CDR1 reads KGHSH; CDR2 reads LQKENI. The CDR3 loop spans 14 amino acids. Trimming stripped 11 bases from V and 8 bases from J, with 22 bases between. CDR3: CASSSLKSDKPQHF. The CDR3 region has the DNA TGTGCCTCCTCGAGCCTAAAAAGCGATAAGCCCCAGCATTTT.

The CDR3 is CATQFPRGLYEQYF. In DNA form, the CDR3 reads TGTGCCACCCAGTTTCCAAGGGGTCTTTACGAGCAGTACTTC. The chain uses TRBV28 and TRBJ2-7; tentatively, D is TRBD1 (5 bases). Germline V gives CDR1 MDHEN, CDR2 SYDVKM. Between the trimmed V and J ends, which lost 10 bases and 4 bases, there was a span of 20 bases. This CDR3 has 14 amino acids.

The rearrangement links TRBV5-4 to TRBJ1-2; D not certain. V lost 7 bases to trimming and J lost 5 bases, with 24 bases between them. CDR1 and CDR2 from the germline V gene are SGHNT and YYREEE (reference sequence). The CDR3 contains 16 residues. CDR3 in amino acids: CASVLKTEALWYGYTF. CDR3 sequence (DNA): TGTGCCAGCGTACTTAAAACAGAAGCTTTATGGTATGGCTACACCTTC.